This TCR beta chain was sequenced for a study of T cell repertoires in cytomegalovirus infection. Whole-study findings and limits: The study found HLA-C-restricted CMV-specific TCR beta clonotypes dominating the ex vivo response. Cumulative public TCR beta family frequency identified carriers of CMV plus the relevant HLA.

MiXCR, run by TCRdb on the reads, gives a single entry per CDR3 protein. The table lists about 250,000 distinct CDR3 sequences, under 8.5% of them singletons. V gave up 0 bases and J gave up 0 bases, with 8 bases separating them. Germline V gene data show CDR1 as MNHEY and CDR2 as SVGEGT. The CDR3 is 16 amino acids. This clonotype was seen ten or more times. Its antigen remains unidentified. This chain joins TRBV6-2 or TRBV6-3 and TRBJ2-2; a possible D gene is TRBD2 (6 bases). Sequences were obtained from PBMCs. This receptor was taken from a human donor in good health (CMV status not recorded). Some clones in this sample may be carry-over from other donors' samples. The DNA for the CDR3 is TGTGCCAGCAGTTACTCCCCGGGAGCGAACACCGGGGAGCTGTTTTTT. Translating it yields CASSYSPGANTGELFF.